These 24 T cell receptor beta chains were sequenced from one sample in a study of T-cell reconstitution after alpha-beta-depleted transplantation in children. The library targeted TCRbeta and was prepared with unique molecular identifiers. TCRdb reprocessed the PCR reads with MiXCR, giving one entry per CDR3 protein. The data show about 610,000 distinct CDR3 sequences, approximately 10% seen once. Sequencing was performed on PBMCs from the stem cell graft donor, taken from the stem cell graft. The receptors here all came from a human donor who donated a stem cell graft to a child with acute myeloid leukemia.

The V and J genes are TRBV14 and TRBJ2-5; D remains ambiguous. The CDR3 contains 14 residues. V was cut by 4 bases and J by 2 bases, with 11 bases left in between. Germline CDR1 reads SGHDN; CDR2 reads FVKESK. DNA for the CDR3: TGTGCCAGCAGCCGATTCCGGGTTCAAGAGACCCAGTACTTC. Its translation: CASSRFRVQETQYF.

This clonotype was seen more than once but under ten times. The V and J genes are TRBV5-6 and TRBJ2-1; 9 nucleotides agree with TRBD1. After removal of 6 bases from V and 7 bases from J, the junction contained 17 bases not matched to a gene. This CDR3 region has 17 residues. CDR1 SGHDT and CDR2 YYEEEE come from the germline V gene. CDR3 residues: CASTIRHGTGFRNEQFF. CDR3 coding DNA: TGTGCCAGCACCATAAGGCACGGGACAGGGTTCAGGAATGAGCAGTTCTTC.

This clonotype was counted at least ten times. The chain uses TRBV12-3 or TRBV12-4 and TRBJ2-1; the D is unclear. Trimming shortened V by 2 bases and J by 9 bases, and 8 bases separated the two germline ends. This CDR3 is built from 12 residues. The CDR3: CASSLTPTEQFF. Written as DNA, the CDR3 is TGTGCCAGCAGTTTAACCCCAACTGAGCAGTTCTTC.

This clonotype appeared a few times. J is TRBJ2-7 and V is TRBV27, with 9 bases lining up with TRBD1. Germline V gene data show CDR1 as MNHEY and CDR2 as SMNVEV (reference sequence). The trim removed 3 bases at V and 7 bases at J, leaving 10 bases unmatched. The CDR3 runs 15 residues. CDR3 residues: CASSFRDRASREQYF. The CDR3 coding sequence is TGTGCCAGCAGTTTCCGGGACAGGGCTTCTCGAGAGCAGTACTTC.

This chain links TRBV27 with TRBJ2-4; D is unclear. V was clipped by 9 bases and J by 0 bases, with 6 bases between them. This CDR3 is built from 12 residues. Germline CDR1 MNHEY, CDR2 SMNVEV (reference sequence). CDR3 DNA sequence: TGTGCCAGAAAGATAGCCAAAAACATTCAGTACTTC. Its protein product is CARKIAKNIQYF.

V gene TRBV10-3 combines with J gene TRBJ2-1; 9 bases fit TRBD2. The CDR3 totals 14 residues. V was pared by 6 bases and J by 7 bases, with 7 bases of the junction left unmatched. CDR1 and CDR2 (germline): ENHRY, SYGVKD. The CDR3 region has the DNA TGTGCCATCAGCTTCGGACTAGCGCAGAATGAGCAGTTCTTC. It is translated as CAISFGLAQNEQFF.

This clonotype has only a few counts. This sequence joins TRBV7-9 and TRBJ1-5; unclear D gene. The V gene lost 0 bases and the J gene lost 3 bases, with 6 bases spanning the gap. From germline, CDR1 is SEHNR and CDR2 FQNEAQ (reference sequence). This CDR3 has 14 residues. Here the CDR3 DNA reads TGTGCCAGCAGCTTAGCTGGATACAATCAGCCCCAGCATTTT. It codes for CASSLAGYNQPQHF.

This clonotype has just a few counts. The J gene is TRBJ2-2, the V gene TRBV5-6; D is unresolved. Per the germline V gene, CDR1 is SGHDT and CDR2 is YYEEEE. The CDR3 is made up of 13 amino acids. The V and J ends lost 5 bases and 6 bases respectively, with 11 bases between them. CDR3 bases: TGTGCCAGCAGGGACCGCCTCGCCGGGGAGCTGTTTTTT. The encoded protein is CASRDRLAGELFF.

The chain couples TRBV12-3 or TRBV12-4 to TRBJ2-2; 7 nucleotides line up with TRBD1. V lost 1 base and J lost 4; bases outside the gene matches: 6. The CDR3 spans 16 residues. The CDR3 nucleotides are TGTGCCAGCAGTTTAGAAGAGGGGGCGCCCACCGGGGAGCTGTTTTTT. This encodes CASSLEEGAPTGELFF.

This sequence joins TRBV7-2 and TRBJ1-1, with D maybe TRBD1 (5 bases). CDR3 length: 14 residues. V lost 4 bases and J lost 1, with 10 bases in between. The germline gives CDR1 SGHTA, CDR2 FQGNSA. The CDR3 nucleotides are TGTGCCAGCAGCTATGGGGCGGGGAACACTGAAGCTTTCTTT. Amino acid sequence: CASSYGAGNTEAFF.

The chain employs TRBV5-1 and TRBJ1-3; D gene uncertain. Trimming removed 4 bases at V and 1 base at J, with 18 bases between. Germline assignment: CDR1 SGHRS and CDR2 YFSETQ. The CDR3 has 17 residues. CDR3 coding DNA: TGCGCCAGCAGCATGCAAGATCGGGGAAGGTCTGGAAACACCATATATTTT. Translated: CASSMQDRGRSGNTIYF.

The V gene is TRBV18, the J gene TRBJ2-7; 10 bases fit TRBD1. Matching the DNA end better, TRBJ2-1 makes the J call doubtful. CDR1 KGHSH and CDR2 LQKENI come from the germline V gene. This CDR3 spans 15 amino acids. CDR3 residues: CASSPPGTGDYEQFF. The DNA for the CDR3 is TGTGCCAGCTCACCACCGGGGACAGGGGATTACGAGCAGTTCTTC.

This clonotype was counted only a few times. V and J are TRBV7-9 and TRBJ2-1; the match to TRBD1 covers 7 bases. With V trimmed by 4 bases and J by 4 bases, 7 bases remained unmatched. Germline CDR1 is SEHNR and CDR2 is FQNEAQ (reference sequence). The CDR3 contains 15 residues. CDR3 nucleotide sequence: TGTGCCAGCAGCTCACCGGGACAGCTGTACAATGAGCAGTTCTTC. Its protein is CASSSPGQLYNEQFF.

There are many counts of this clonotype. The CDR3 bases are TGTGCCAGCAGTTATCGCCCCTTAGCGGGAGGGGTCGGGTACAATGAGCAGTTCTTC. Its protein product is CASSYRPLAGGVGYNEQFF. The rearrangement links TRBV6-5 to TRBJ2-1, with 11 bases that match TRBD2. The ends lost 3 bases at V and 4 bases at J; junction bases unmatched: 14. In germline, CDR1 is MNHEY, CDR2 SVGAGI. This CDR3 spans 19 amino acids.

This clonotype was counted between two and nine times. The J gene is TRBJ2-1, the V gene TRBV6-5, with 9 bases matching TRBD2. Trimming cost V 2 bases and J 5 bases; bases outside gene matches: 4. Germline-derived CDR1 and CDR2 are MNHEY and SVGAGI. The CDR3 is 15 amino acids. CDR3: CASSYAGLADNEQFF. The CDR3 region has the DNA TGTGCCAGCAGTTACGCGGGACTAGCAGACAATGAGCAGTTCTTC.

The chain recombines TRBV28 with TRBJ2-7, with unresolved D. There are 11 residues in the CDR3. Per germline, CDR1 MDHEN and CDR2 SYDVKM. The germline V and J ends were trimmed by 6 bases and 5 bases, with 8 bases remaining between them. This CDR3 reads CASREGHEQYF. DNA for the CDR3: TGTGCCAGCAGGGAAGGCCACGAGCAGTACTTC.

The genes are TRBV18 and TRBJ2-5, with D tentatively TRBD1 (6 bases). CDR1 and CDR2 from the germline V gene are KGHSH and LQKENI. This CDR3 region has 14 residues. V was trimmed by 8 bases and J by 6 bases, leaving 19 bases between them. Here the CDR3 reads CASQSSGELQTQYF. CDR3 coding DNA: TGTGCCAGCCAATCGTCAGGGGAGCTTCAGACCCAGTACTTC.

The gene calls are TRBV28 and TRBJ1-3; D remains unclear. CDR3 length: 18 residues. Germline V gene data show CDR1 as MDHEN and CDR2 as SYDVKM. Trimming took off 4 bases at V and 3 bases at J, with 22 bases between the two ends. CDR3 DNA: TGTGCCAGCAGTTCACTTGACAAGCAAAGGTCGGGTGGAAACACCATATATTTT. Translated, it gives CASSSLDKQRSGGNTIYF.

This clonotype has more than one count but fewer than ten. The chain combines TRBV5-1 with TRBJ1-4; the match to TRBD1 covers 8 bases. The CDR3 consists of 14 residues. Losses at the gene ends were 4 bases for V and 3 bases for J; bases not matched to a gene: 2. CDR1 is SGHRS, CDR2 YFSETQ, per germline. The CDR3: CASSVTGANEKLFF. In DNA form, the CDR3 reads TGCGCCAGCAGCGTGACAGGGGCTAATGAAAAACTGTTTTTT.

The V and J genes are TRBV20-1 and TRBJ2-4; 10 bases align to TRBD2. Germline V CDR1 and CDR2: DFQATT, SNEGSKA (reference sequence). V shed 1 base and J 5 bases; nucleotides not matched to a gene: 8. This CDR3 is built from 16 residues. CDR3 in DNA: TGCAGTGCTAGAGTTACAGGAGCGGGGGGGCAAAACATTCAGTACTTC. This translates into CSARVTGAGGQNIQYF.

Points on this clonotype: Compared with germline, one end of the junction differs, possibly owing to a read error. V usage is TRBV12-3 or TRBV12-4 and J usage is TRBJ2-7; 7 nucleotides match TRBD2. The CDR3 has 18 amino acids. The CDR3 DNA reads as TGTGCCTGCAGTTTAGCGCGATCAGGACTAGGAAGCTCCTACGAGCAGTACTTC. This encodes CACSLARSGLGSSYEQYF.

This clonotype was observed a few times. This chain uses TRBV10-3 with TRBJ2-5, with TRBD1 as a possible D gene (6 bases). Trimming shortened V by 11 bases and J by 4 bases, and 14 bases separated the two germline ends. In germline, CDR1 is ENHRY, CDR2 SYGVKD. The CDR3 extends over 12 amino acids. Here the CDR3 reads CAAGPTGETQYF. CDR3 sequence (DNA): TGTGCCGCCGGCCCGACAGGAGAGACCCAGTACTTC.

This clonotype occurred a few times. The rearrangement uses TRBV6-1 and TRBJ2-7; 7 bases agree with TRBD1. V lost 8 bases and J lost 2; bases outside the gene matches: 12. Germline V gene sequence: CDR1 MNHNS, CDR2 SASEGT. CDR3 size: 15 residues. This chain's CDR3 is CASRPSGDRPYEQYF. The CDR3 DNA follows: TGTGCCAGCCGCCCATCCGGGGACAGACCCTACGAGCAGTACTTC.

The chain's CDR3 is CASSSGTVIDEAFF. In DNA form, the CDR3 reads TGCGCCAGCAGCTCCGGGACGGTGATCGATGAAGCTTTCTTT. The V and J genes are TRBV5-1 and TRBJ1-1; D possibly corresponds to TRBD1 (5 bases). V lost 3 bases and J lost 7, with 16 bases in between. Per the germline V gene, CDR1 is SGHRS and CDR2 is YFSETQ. This CDR3 region has 14 residues.